These T cell receptor beta chains were read from a single sample in a study of shared clonotypes between healthy human individuals. Assay used: immunoSEQ multiplex PCR; TCRdb lists only in-frame clones, some missing. Among 490,000 or so clones listed, about three quarters were seen once. The sequencing input was PBMCs. The receptor set was obtained from a woman in her thirties or forties in good health. Some clones in this sample may be carry-over from other donors' samples. The CDR3 runs from the conserved cysteine through the conserved F or W. The D gene is left open where the match is weak. Expanded clones get a size class; other rows say once, few or many, or leave the size out.

CDR3 length	V gene	J gene	clone size	D gene	CDR3 protein	CDR3 DNA
16	TRBV7-9	TRBJ2-3	once	-	CASSLLGDRRTDTQYF	TGTGCCAGCAGCTTACTAGGGGACCGGCGCACAGATACGCAGTATTTT
14	TRBV11-2	TRBJ2-7	-	TRBD2	CASRQGLAAFEQYF	TGTGCCAGCCGCCAGGGACTAGCAGCGTTCGAGCAGTACTTC
14	TRBV30	TRBJ2-2	-	-	CAWSRGQRTGELFF	TGTGCCTGGAGCCGGGGGCAACGCACCGGGGAGCTGTTTTTT
15	TRBV7-9	TRBJ2-1	few	-	CASSLGESSYNEQFF	TGTGCCAGCAGCTTAGGTGAGAGCTCCTACAATGAGCAGTTCTTC
15	TRBV18	TRBJ1-2	-	TRBD1	CASSPQGQPNYGYTF	TGTGCCAGCTCACCACAGGGACAGCCCAACTATGGCTACACCTTC
13	TRBV2	TRBJ2-3	-	-	CASSELPTDTQYF	TGTGCCAGCAGTGAACTACCCACAGATACGCAGTATTTT
14	TRBV19	TRBJ2-2	-	TRBD1	CASSIGQGGGELFF	TGTGCCAGTAGTATTGGACAGGGGGGCGGGGAGCTGTTTTTT
14	TRBV14	TRBJ2-2	-	TRBD2	CASSLGLALGELFF	TGTGCCAGCAGCCTGGGACTAGCGCTCGGGGAGCTGTTTTTT
13	TRBV5-1	TRBJ1-2	-	-	CASSFRGEDGYTF	TGCGCCAGCAGCTTCAGGGGAGAGGATGGCTACACCTTC
16	TRBV7-6	TRBJ2-1	-	-	CASSPRDSQPYNEQFF	TGTGCCAGCAGCCCGCGCGACAGCCAACCTTACAATGAGCAGTTCTTC
15	TRBV28	TRBJ1-5	-	-	CASSPGWPSNQPQHF	TGTGCCAGCAGCCCAGGGTGGCCCAGCAATCAGCCCCAGCATTTT
17	TRBV18	TRBJ1-3	-	TRBD1	CASSPPADRVSGNTIYF	TGTGCCAGCTCACCACCGGCGGACAGGGTATCGGGAAACACCATATATTTT
14	TRBV18	TRBJ1-1	-	TRBD1	CASSRQGYNTEAFF	TGTGCCAGCTCACGACAGGGGTACAACACTGAAGCTTTCTTT
14	TRBV29-1	TRBJ2-1	many	TRBD2	CSVVRLAGGNEQFF	TGCAGCGTTGTGCGCCTAGCGGGAGGCAATGAGCAGTTCTTC
13	TRBV7-2	TRBJ2-2	once	-	CASSLALAGELFF	TGTGCCAGCAGCCTCGCATTAGCCGGGGAGCTGTTTTTT
15	TRBV7-8	TRBJ2-7	-	TRBD2	CASILGTSGSYEQYF	TGTGCCAGCATACTAGGGACTAGCGGGAGTTACGAGCAGTACTTC
15	TRBV11-2	TRBJ1-2	many	-	CASSLVGGWNYGYTF	TGTGCCAGCAGCTTAGTCGGAGGTTGGAACTATGGCTACACCTTC
17	TRBV18	TRBJ1-3	-	TRBD1	CASSPRGQGGTGNTIYF	TGTGCCAGCTCTCCACGAGGACAGGGGGGGACTGGAAACACCATATATTTT
14	TRBV7-2	TRBJ2-7	-	-	CASSLLAGRFEQYF	TGTGCCAGCAGCTTACTAGCTGGACGTTTCGAGCAGTACTTC
16	TRBV28	TRBJ2-7	-	TRBD1	CASSSSDRGVVYEQYF	TGTGCCAGCAGTTCCTCGGACAGGGGGGTGGTTTACGAGCAGTACTTC
16	TRBV5-8	TRBJ2-5	-	TRBD2	CASSLPLAGGGETQYF	TGTGCCAGCAGCTTGCCTCTAGCGGGAGGGGGGGAGACCCAGTACTTC
14	TRBV2	TRBJ2-1	-	-	CASSPSFSYNEQFF	TGTGCCAGCAGCCCTAGTTTCTCCTACAATGAGCAGTTCTTC
14	TRBV7-3	TRBJ2-7	-	-	CASSSTPGSGEQYF	TGTGCCAGCAGCTCAACCCCAGGGTCGGGGGAGCAGTACTTC
15	TRBV5-1	TRBJ1-4	-	-	CASSPDDATNEKLFF	TGCGCCAGCAGCCCGGATGATGCAACTAATGAAAAACTGTTTTTT
14	TRBV7-9	TRBJ1-2	-	TRBD1	CASRPDRVGYGYTF	TGTGCCAGCAGGCCCGACAGGGTCGGCTATGGCTACACCTTC
12	TRBV5-1	TRBJ1-1	-	-	CASSTGNTEAFF	TGCGCCAGTAGCACGGGGAACACTGAAGCTTTCTTT
14	TRBV25-1	TRBJ2-3	few	-	CATLGGTSTDTQYF	TGTGCCACCCTTGGCGGGACCAGCACAGATACGCAGTATTTT
15	TRBV21-1	TRBJ2-1	-	-	CASRLRDSAYNEQFF	TGTGCCAGCAGGCTCCGGGACAGTGCCTACAATGAGCAGTTCTTC
12	TRBV6-1	TRBJ1-1	-	-	CASSTGHTEAFF	TGTGCCAGCTCGACAGGACACACTGAAGCTTTCTTT
12	TRBV2	TRBJ2-7	many	-	CASAFDGSEQYF	TGTGCCAGCGCGTTTGATGGATCGGAGCAGTACTTC
16	TRBV7-8	TRBJ1-3	-	-	CASSLAGLNSGNTIYF	TGTGCCAGCAGCTTAGCGGGACTGAACTCTGGAAACACCATATATTTT
13	TRBV30	TRBJ2-7	-	-	CAWSVPPRPEQYF	TGTGCCTGGAGTGTACCCCCACGTCCCGAGCAGTACTTC
14	TRBV5-4	TRBJ1-2	-	TRBD1	CASSSPTGVYGYTF	TGTGCCAGCAGCTCCCCGACAGGGGTCTATGGCTACACCTTC
14	TRBV7-8	TRBJ1-5	-	-	CASSPGRSNQPQHF	TGTGCCAGCAGCCCTGGACGGAGCAATCAGCCCCAGCATTTT
12	TRBV30	TRBJ2-7	once	-	CAWSSTKGEQYF	TGTGCCTGGAGTTCCACCAAGGGCGAGCAGTACTTC
16	TRBV5-1	TRBJ2-7	once	-	CASSLGPVLRSVEQYF	TGCGCCAGCAGCTTGGGGCCGGTGCTTCGTTCGGTGGAGCAGTACTTC
14	TRBV7-2	TRBJ2-4	-	TRBD2	CASSYQAGAHIQYF	TGTGCCAGCAGCTACCAAGCGGGGGCACACATTCAGTACTTC
14	TRBV6-5	TRBJ2-5	-	-	CASRGRTLGETQYF	TGTGCCAGCAGGGGAAGGACACTAGGGGAGACCCAGTACTTC
11	TRBV20-1	TRBJ1-2	-	TRBD1	CSAGQGWGYTF	TGCAGTGCCGGACAGGGTTGGGGCTACACCTTC
17	TRBV5-4	TRBJ2-4	-	TRBD1	CASSSPLRGRAKNIQYF	TGTGCCAGCAGCTCCCCCCTCAGGGGGCGAGCCAAAAACATTCAGTACTTC
16	TRBV13	TRBJ2-3	-	TRBD2	CASSHRLAVSTDTQYF	TGTGCCAGCAGCCACCGACTAGCGGTTAGCACAGATACGCAGTATTTT
14	TRBV7-2	TRBJ2-7	-	-	CASSVAYGSYEQYF	TGTGCCAGCAGCGTAGCGTATGGCTCCTACGAGCAGTACTTC
15	TRBV7-6	TRBJ1-2	few	-	CASSAEPGSNYGYTF	TGTGCCAGCAGCGCAGAGCCAGGGTCTAACTATGGCTACACCTTC
13	TRBV18	TRBJ2-5	-	-	CASEEILQETQYF	TGTGCCAGCGAGGAAATTCTACAAGAGACCCAGTACTTC
12	TRBV4-1	TRBJ1-5	once	-	CASSQPGQPQHF	TGCGCCAGCAGCCAACCCGGTCAGCCCCAGCATTTT
14	TRBV5-5	TRBJ2-5	few	-	CASSGRDYQETQYF	TGTGCCAGCAGCGGACGGGACTACCAAGAGACCCAGTACTTC
14	TRBV7-2	TRBJ2-1	-	-	CASSLIGVNNEQFF	TGTGCCAGCAGCTTAATCGGAGTGAACAATGAGCAGTTCTTC
16	TRBV7-2	TRBJ2-1	-	-	CASSPGPSPSYNEQFF	TGTGCCAGCAGTCCGGGCCCTTCTCCCTCCTACAATGAGCAGTTCTTC
11	TRBV28	TRBJ2-1	-	-	CASYRYNEQFF	TGTGCCAGCTACAGGTACAATGAGCAGTTCTTC
15	TRBV6-6	TRBJ2-3	-	-	CASSYQRASTDTQYF	TGTGCCAGCAGTTACCAGCGGGCTAGCACAGATACGCAGTATTTT
12	TRBV30	TRBJ2-2	-	-	CAWSIGSGELFF	TGTGCCTGGAGTATAGGTTCCGGGGAGCTGTTTTTT
16	TRBV21-1	TRBJ2-7	-	-	CASSKEGREQTGEQYF	TGTGCCAGCAGCAAAGAGGGGCGGGAGCAAACGGGAGAGCAGTACTTC
11	TRBV19	TRBJ2-2	-	-	CASSIPGELFF	TGTGCCAGTAGTATTCCCGGGGAGCTGTTTTTT
16	TRBV28	TRBJ1-5	-	-	CASSFIGAWSNQPQHF	TGTGCCAGCAGTTTTATCGGCGCCTGGAGCAATCAGCCCCAGCATTTT
13	TRBV13	TRBJ2-5	-	-	CASRGGVWETQYF	TGTGCCAGCAGAGGGGGGGTTTGGGAGACCCAGTACTTC
16	TRBV7-9	TRBJ2-7	few	-	CASSLVYGPGSAEQYF	TGTGCCAGCAGCTTAGTTTATGGTCCGGGGTCTGCCGAGCAGTACTTC
15	TRBV18	TRBJ2-7	-	-	CASSPPTGHPYEQYF	TGTGCCAGCTCACCACCGACAGGCCACCCCTACGAGCAGTACTTC